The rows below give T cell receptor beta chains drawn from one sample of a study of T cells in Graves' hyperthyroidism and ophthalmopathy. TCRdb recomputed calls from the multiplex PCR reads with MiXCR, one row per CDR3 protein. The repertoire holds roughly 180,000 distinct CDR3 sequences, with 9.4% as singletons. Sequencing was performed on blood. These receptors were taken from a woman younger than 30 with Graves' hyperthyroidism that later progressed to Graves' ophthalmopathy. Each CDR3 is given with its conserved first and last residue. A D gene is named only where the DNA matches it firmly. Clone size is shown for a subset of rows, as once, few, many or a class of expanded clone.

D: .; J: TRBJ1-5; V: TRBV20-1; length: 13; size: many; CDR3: CSARVISNQPQHF; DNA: TGCAGTGCTAGAGTTATTAGCAATCAGCCCCAGCATTTT
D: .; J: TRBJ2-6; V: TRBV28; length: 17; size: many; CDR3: CASSFEGLSSGANVLTF; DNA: TGTGCCAGCAGTTTCGAGGGGCTGAGCTCTGGGGCCAACGTCCTGACTTTC
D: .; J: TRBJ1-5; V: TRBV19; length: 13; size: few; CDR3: CASSISSNQPQHF; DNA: TGTGCCAGTAGTATTAGTAGCAATCAGCCCCAGCATTTT
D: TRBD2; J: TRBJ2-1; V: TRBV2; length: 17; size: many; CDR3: CASSEVSGRGQVNEQFF; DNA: TGTGCCAGCAGTGAAGTCAGCGGGAGGGGTCAGGTCAATGAGCAGTTCTTC
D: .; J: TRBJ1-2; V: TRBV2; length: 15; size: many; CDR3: CASSELVQGSDGYTF; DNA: TGTGCCAGCAGTGAATTGGTACAGGGCTCGGATGGCTACACCTTC
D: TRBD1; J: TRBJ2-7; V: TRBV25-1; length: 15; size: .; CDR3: CASSDRQGAGGELYF; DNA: TGTGCCAGCAGTGACCGCCAGGGGGCTGGCGGGGAGCTGTACTTC
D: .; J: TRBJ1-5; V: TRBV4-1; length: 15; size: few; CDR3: CASSQGAAVNQPQHF; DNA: TGCGCCAGCAGCCAAGGGGCGGCGGTCAATCAGCCCCAGCATTTT
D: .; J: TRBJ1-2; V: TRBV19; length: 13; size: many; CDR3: CASSMTGVDGYTF; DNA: TGTGCCAGTAGTATGACCGGGGTCGACGGCTACACCTTC
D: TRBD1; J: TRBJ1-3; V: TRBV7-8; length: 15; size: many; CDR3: CASSLDRGGDYTIYF; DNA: TGTGCCAGCAGCTTAGACAGGGGAGGGGACTACACCATATATTTT
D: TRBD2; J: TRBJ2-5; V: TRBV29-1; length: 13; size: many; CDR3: CSVETGGPRIQYF; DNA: TGCAGCGTTGAGACGGGAGGGCCGAGGATCCAGTACTTC
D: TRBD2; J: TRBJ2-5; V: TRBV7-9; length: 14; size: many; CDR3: CASSPEGLRETQYF; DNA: TGTGCCAGCAGCCCCGAGGGACTACGGGAGACCCAGTACTTC
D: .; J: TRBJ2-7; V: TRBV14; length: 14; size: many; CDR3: CASSGPPISYEQYF; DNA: TGTGCCAGCAGCGGACCTCCGATCTCCTACGAGCAGTACTTC
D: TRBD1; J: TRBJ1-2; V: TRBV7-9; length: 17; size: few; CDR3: CASSTRDRVDWDYGYTF; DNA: TGTGCCAGCAGCACCCGGGACAGGGTGGATTGGGACTATGGCTACACCTTC
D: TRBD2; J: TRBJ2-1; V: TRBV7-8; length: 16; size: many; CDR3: CASSFDRSGRVNEQFF; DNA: TGTGCCAGCAGCTTCGACCGTAGCGGGAGAGTTAATGAGCAGTTCTTC
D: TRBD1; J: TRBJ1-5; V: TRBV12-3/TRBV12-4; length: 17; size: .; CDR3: CASSPGTGEIGNQPQHF; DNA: TGTGCCAGCAGTCCCGGGACAGGGGAGATTGGCAATCAGCCCCAGCATTTT
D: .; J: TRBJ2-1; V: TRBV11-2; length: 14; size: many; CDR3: CASSLAPTGLEQFF; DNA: TGTGCCAGCAGCTTAGCCCCTACAGGGCTTGAGCAGTTCTTC
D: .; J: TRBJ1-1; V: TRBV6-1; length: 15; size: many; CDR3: CASSADGNMNTEAFF; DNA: TGTGCCAGCAGTGCCGACGGAAATATGAACACTGAAGCTTTCTTT
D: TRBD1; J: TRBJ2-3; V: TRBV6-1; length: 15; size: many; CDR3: CASTYRDRGPDTQYF; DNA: TGTGCCAGCACCTACCGGGACAGGGGACCAGATACGCAGTATTTT